The sequence of this T cell receptor (beta chain) was determined in a study of PD-1 blockade in classical Hodgkin lymphoma. On the study more broadly: Each patient was given nivolumab 3 mg/kg through a vein every 2 weeks.

The method was immunoSEQ multiplex PCR; TCRdb's version includes in-frame clones alone and lacks a portion of them. The repertoire consists of roughly 140,000 clones, with approximately 72% occurring once and the leading ten covering 9.2%. Study-level results: Undefined causes, possibly disease activity or prior therapy, underlie the repertoire differences. Whereas CD4+ TCR diversity had risen significantly by C4D1, CD8+ TCR diversity had not. Complete responders showed a baseline diversity that resembled the diversity of newly diagnosed patients.

The CDR3 contains 15 residues. Germline CDR1 reads MNHNY; CDR2 reads SVGAGI (reference sequence). Trimming cost V 2 bases and J 6 bases, with 16 bases left between them. Brentuximab vedotin exposure varied, and every patient relapsed after autologous stem cell transplantation. Remarks on this clone: Antigen unknown.

The clonotype was recovered from a human donor with classical Hodgkin lymphoma. The chain employs TRBV6-6 and TRBJ2-5, with D perhaps matching TRBD1 or TRBD2 (5 bases each). The specimen was peripheral blood mononuclear cells (PBMCs), collected before the second cycle of nivolumab. The CDR3 loop is CASSYREQGGQTQYF. CDR3 coding DNA: TGTGCCAGCAGTTACAGAGAGCAGGGCGGGCAGACCCAGTACTTC.